This TCR beta chain was sequenced during a study of T cells after yellow fever vaccination. This clonotype was observed a few times. TCRdb recomputed calls from the 5' RACE reads with MiXCR, one row per CDR3 protein. Of about 320,000 distinct CDR3 sequences in the sample, around 11% are singletons; the top ten hold about 3.3%. The sample consisted of CD4+ T cells sorted from PBMCs, taken 45 days after the yellow fever booster vaccination. The clonotype originates from a man aged 18 to 30 who received the YFV17D yellow fever vaccine.

CDR3 nucleotides: TGCGCCAGCAGCCAAGATGGTAGGAGTCGTTCACCCCTCCACTTT. Protein: CASSQDGRSRSPLHF. The V call is TRBV4-1, the J call TRBJ1-6; D is uncertain. V was shortened by 0 bases and J by 9 bases, with 12 bases between the two germline ends. The CDR3 covers 15 residues. Germline lookup yields CDR1 MGHRA and CDR2 YSYEKL.